Listed here are 19 T cell receptor beta chains from one sample, sequenced in a study of radiotherapy plus CTLA-4 blockade in lung cancer. This table comes from immunoSEQ multiplex PCR, and its TCRdb copy is limited to in-frame clones, with some not included. The data contain around 82,000 clones, more than 75% of them singletons. Specimen: peripheral blood, collected from a patient treated with radiotherapy plus ipilimumab. The source of these receptors is a human donor with non-small cell lung cancer that progressed on radiotherapy plus ipilimumab.

The rearrangement uses TRBV15 and TRBJ2-7, with 8 positions matching TRBD1. Germline loops: CDR1 LNHNV, CDR2 YYDKDF (reference sequence). The CDR3 consists of 14 residues. V was clipped by 5 bases and J by 4 bases; unmatched bases: 7. In nucleotides, the CDR3 is TGTGCCACCAGCCCCACCCAGGGGGCTTACGAGCAGTACTTC. Translation gives CATSPTQGAYEQYF. Using reference TRBV15 and TRBJ2-7 for the parts outside the CDR3, the full variable domain is DAMVIQNPRYQVTQFGKPVTLSCSQTLNHNVMYWYQQKSSQAPKLLFHYYDKDFNNEADTPDNFQSRRPNTSFCFLDIRSPGLGDTAMYLCATSPTQGAYEQYFGPGTRLTVT.

The CDR3 DNA reads as TGCGCCAGCTGGAGAACAGGGGGAAGCACTGAAGCTTTCTTT. This sequence encodes CASWRTGGSTEAFF. The chain couples TRBV5-1 to TRBJ1-1, with TRBD1 matching over 8 bases. The CDR3 loop spans 14 amino acids. J lost 4 bases, V lost 7 bases, and 9 bases had no gene match. Looked up from germline, CDR1 is SGHRS and CDR2 is YFSETQ.

V and J are TRBV19 and TRBJ2-1; 12 positions match TRBD2. CDR3 length: 16 amino acids. CDR1 is LNHDA, CDR2 SQIVND, per germline (reference sequence). The V segment lost 1 base and the J segment 7 bases; nucleotides outside the gene matches: 5. CDR3 DNA: TGTGCCAGTAGTATAGGAGGCCTAGCGGGAGGGAATGAGCAGTTCTTC. Translating it yields CASSIGGLAGGNEQFF.

This rearrangement joins TRBV6-4 to TRBJ2-3; 12 nucleotides agree with TRBD1. This CDR3 has 15 amino acids. Germline lookup yields CDR1 MRHNA and CDR2 SNTAGT. V was clipped by 6 bases and J by 2 bases; unmatched bases: 3. CDR3 sequence: CASRGTGGNTDTQYF. CDR3 DNA: TGTGCCAGCAGGGGGACAGGGGGCAACACAGATACGCAGTATTTT.

The chain links TRBV27 to TRBJ2-2; 9 bases line up with TRBD2. Germline CDR1 is MNHEY and CDR2 is SMNVEV (reference sequence). This CDR3 spans 21 amino acids. The V and J ends lost 4 bases and 0 bases, in that order; junction bases with no gene match: 18. The CDR3 nucleotides read TGTGCCAGCAGTTCCGGGTGGGGTGGTCTAGCGGGGAGGGCGAACACCGGGGAGCTGTTTTTT. Translation: CASSSGWGGLAGRANTGELFF.

The J gene is TRBJ2-5, the V gene TRBV29-1, with D tentatively TRBD1 (6 bases). The J call may be in error: the DNA end matches TRBJ2-7 better. CDR1 and CDR2 (germline): SQVTM, ANQGSEA. The CDR3 length is 13 residues. CDR3 sequence reads: CSVERGSGYEQYF. CDR3 bases: TGCAGCGTTGAAAGGGGGTCGGGCTACGAGCAGTACTTC.

The chain recombines TRBV2 with TRBJ1-3, with 9 bases fitting TRBD1. The CDR3 contains 16 residues. Germline CDR1 reads SNHLY; CDR2 reads FYNNEI. The junction had 13 bases not matched to a gene; V was cut back by 6 bases and J by 7 bases. Here the CDR3 DNA reads TGTGCCAGCAGGGACAGGGGACTCGGTTATTGGAACACCATATATTTT. Residues: CASRDRGLGYWNTIYF.

The chain carries TRBV5-6 and TRBJ2-7, with TRBD1 matching over 7 bases. This CDR3 comprises 15 residues. Germline assignment: CDR1 SGHDT and CDR2 YYEEEE. V shed 1 base and J 1 base; nucleotides not matched to a gene: 5. Written as DNA, the CDR3 is TGTGCCAGCAGCTTGTCGAACAGGGGTTCCTACGAGCAGTACTTC. Translating it yields CASSLSNRGSYEQYF.

The V and J genes are TRBV6-5 and TRBJ2-7, with 7 bases lining up with TRBD2. The CDR3 sequence is 14 residues long. Germline CDR1 is MNHEY and CDR2 is SVGAGI. V shed 8 bases, J shed 6 bases, and the junction held 13 bases outside the gene matches. The CDR3 DNA follows: TGTGCCAGCTCCCAATTGGCGGGGGTCTCCGAGCAGTACTTC. The encoded protein is CASSQLAGVSEQYF.

The J gene is TRBJ2-4, the V gene TRBV5-4; tentatively, D is TRBD2 (6 bases). This CDR3 has 16 residues. The germline gives CDR1 SGHNT, CDR2 YYREEE (reference sequence). The V gene lost 0 bases and the J gene lost 0 bases, with 10 bases spanning the gap. The CDR3 bases are TGTGCCAGCAGCTTGGGCCAGGGACTAGCCAAAAACATTCAGTACTTC. It yields the protein CASSLGQGLAKNIQYF. The variable domain in full, completed from reference TRBV5-4 and TRBJ2-4, reads ETGVTQSPTHLIKTRGQQVTLRCSSQSGHNTVSWYQQALGQGPQFIFQYYREEENGRGNFPPRFSGLQFPNYSSELNVNALELDDSALYLCASSLGQGLAKNIQYFGAGTRLSVL.

The J gene is TRBJ2-3, the V gene TRBV4-2; TRBD2 agrees at 9 bases. CDR1 LGHNA and CDR2 YNFKEQ come from the germline V gene. Losses at the gene ends were 0 bases for V and 0 bases for J; bases not matched to a gene: 4. The CDR3 is made up of 17 amino acids. The chain's CDR3 is CASSQESSGISTDTQYF. The CDR3 DNA sequence: TGTGCCAGCAGCCAAGAGTCTAGCGGGATTAGCACAGATACGCAGTATTTT.

The CDR3 loop is CASSVDSSVGNSPLHF. CDR3 sequence (DNA): TGTGCCAGCAGCGTAGATTCCAGCGTAGGTAATTCACCCCTCCACTTT. The gene calls are TRBV9 and TRBJ1-6; no definite D call. CDR3 length: 16 amino acids. Germline V lookup: CDR1 SGDLS, CDR2 YYNGEE. V lost 0 bases to trimming and J lost 6 bases, with 13 bases between them.

The chain recombines TRBV7-9 with TRBJ1-6; D unclear. CDR1 is SEHNR and CDR2 is FQNEAQ in the germline V gene (reference sequence). The V gene lost 2 bases and the J gene lost 8 bases, with 7 bases spanning the gap. This CDR3 region has 13 residues. The CDR3 DNA reads TGTGCCAGCAGCTTATTGTCGGATTCACCCCTCCACTTT. Its protein is CASSLLSDSPLHF.

The V gene is TRBV30, the J gene TRBJ1-6, with 7 nucleotides matching TRBD1. Germline values: CDR1 GTSNPN, CDR2 SVGIG (reference sequence). V shed 0 bases and J 9 bases; nucleotides not matched to a gene: 5. This CDR3 has 14 amino acids. CDR3 protein: CAWSVTGSGSPLHF. CDR3 nucleotides: TGTGCCTGGAGTGTGACAGGGTCCGGTTCACCCCTCCACTTT.

V usage is TRBV7-2 and J usage is TRBJ1-3, with 7 bases lining up with TRBD1. The germline V gene has CDR1 SGHTA and CDR2 FQGNSA. V shed 5 bases, J shed 3 bases, and the junction held 4 bases outside the gene matches. CDR3 size: 14 residues. CDR3 protein: CASSPDRVGNTIYF. The CDR3 DNA follows: TGTGCCAGCAGCCCCGACAGGGTTGGAAACACCATATATTTT.

A note on this clone: Different DNA sequences within this sample yield the same CDR3. The rearrangement joins TRBV28 to TRBJ2-7; D is undetermined. V gave up 2 bases and J gave up 3 bases, with 2 bases separating them. The germline V gene has CDR1 MDHEN and CDR2 SYDVKM. This CDR3 has 11 amino acids. CDR3 residues: CASSLRYEQYF. The CDR3 DNA sequence: TGTGCCAGCAGTTTACGCTACGAGCAGTACTTC. Full variable domain (remainder filled in from reference TRBV28 and TRBJ2-7): DVKVTQSSRYLVKRTGEKVFLECVQDMDHENMFWYRQDPGLGLRLIYFSYDVKMKEKGDIPEGYSVSREKKERFSLILESASTNQTSMYLCASSLRYEQYFGPGTRLTVT.

The rearrangement links TRBV14 to TRBJ2-1; no clear D. The CDR3 totals 14 residues. Germline lookup yields CDR1 SGHDN and CDR2 FVKESK. With 3 bases removed from V and 0 bases from J, the gap between germline ends came to 6 bases. CDR3 amino acids: CASSHLGSYNEQFF. CDR3 DNA sequence: TGTGCCAGCAGCCACCTGGGCTCCTACAATGAGCAGTTCTTC.

The rearrangement links TRBV10-3 to TRBJ2-2, with D possibly being TRBD1 or TRBD2 (6 bases each). The CDR3 consists of 14 residues. V was cut by 7 bases and J by 6 bases, with 15 bases left in between. Germline CDR1 reads ENHRY; CDR2 reads SYGVKD. CDR3 amino acids: CAITGGTPPGELFF. As DNA, the CDR3 is TGTGCCATCACCGGAGGGACACCCCCCGGGGAGCTGTTTTTT.

The V gene is TRBV28, the J gene TRBJ2-7, with 7 bases aligning to TRBD1. The germline V gene has CDR1 MDHEN and CDR2 SYDVKM. Trimming cost V 2 bases and J 0 bases; bases outside gene matches: 4. The CDR3 runs to 15 residues. CDR3 region: CASSLRDSTSYEQYF. CDR3 nucleotides: TGTGCCAGCAGTTTAAGGGACAGCACCTCCTACGAGCAGTACTTC.